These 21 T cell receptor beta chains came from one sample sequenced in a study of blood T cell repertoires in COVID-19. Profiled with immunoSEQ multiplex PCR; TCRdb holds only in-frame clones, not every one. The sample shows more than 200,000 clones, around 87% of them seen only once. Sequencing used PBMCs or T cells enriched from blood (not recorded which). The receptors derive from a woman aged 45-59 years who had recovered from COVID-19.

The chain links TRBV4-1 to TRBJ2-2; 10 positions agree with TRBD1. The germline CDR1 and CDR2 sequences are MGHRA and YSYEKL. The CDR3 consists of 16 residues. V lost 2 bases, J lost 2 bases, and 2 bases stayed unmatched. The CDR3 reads CASSQQTGGNTGELFF. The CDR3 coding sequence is TGCGCCAGCAGCCAACAGACAGGGGGCAACACCGGGGAGCTGTTTTTT.

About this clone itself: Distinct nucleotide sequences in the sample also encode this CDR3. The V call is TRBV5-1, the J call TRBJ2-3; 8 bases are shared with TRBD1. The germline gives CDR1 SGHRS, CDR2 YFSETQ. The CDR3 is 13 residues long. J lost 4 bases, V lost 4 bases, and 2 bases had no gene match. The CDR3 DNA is TGCGCCAGCAGCCCAGGGGGCGCAGATACGCAGTATTTT. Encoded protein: CASSPGGADTQYF.

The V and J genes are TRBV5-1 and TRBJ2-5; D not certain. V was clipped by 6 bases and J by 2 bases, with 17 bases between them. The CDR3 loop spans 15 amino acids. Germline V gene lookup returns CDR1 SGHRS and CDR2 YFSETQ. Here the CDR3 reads CASTPTPGPQETQYF. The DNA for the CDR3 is TGCGCCAGCACCCCTACCCCTGGGCCTCAAGAGACCCAGTACTTC.

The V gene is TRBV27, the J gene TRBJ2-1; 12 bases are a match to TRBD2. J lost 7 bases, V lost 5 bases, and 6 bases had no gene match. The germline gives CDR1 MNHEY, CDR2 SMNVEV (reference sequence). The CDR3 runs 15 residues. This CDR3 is CASSTPGLAGNEQFF. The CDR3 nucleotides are TGTGCCAGCAGTACTCCGGGACTAGCGGGTAATGAGCAGTTCTTC.

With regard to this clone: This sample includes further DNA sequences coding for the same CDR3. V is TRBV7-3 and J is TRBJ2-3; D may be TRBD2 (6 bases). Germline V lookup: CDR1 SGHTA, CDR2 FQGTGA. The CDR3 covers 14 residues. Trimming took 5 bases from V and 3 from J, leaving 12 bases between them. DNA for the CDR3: TGTGCCAGCAGCCCCGGGGGAGTGACAGATACGCAGTATTTT. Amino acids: CASSPGGVTDTQYF. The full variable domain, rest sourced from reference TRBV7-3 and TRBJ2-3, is GAGVSQTPSNKVTEKGKYVELRCDPISGHTALYWYRQSLGQGPEFLIYFQGTGAADDSGLPNDRFFAVRPEGSVSTLKIQRTERGDSAVYLCASSPGGVTDTQYFGPGTRLTVL.

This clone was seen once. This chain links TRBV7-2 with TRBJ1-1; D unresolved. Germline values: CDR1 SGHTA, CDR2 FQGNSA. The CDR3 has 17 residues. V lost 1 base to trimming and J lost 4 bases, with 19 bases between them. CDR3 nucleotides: TGTGCCAGCAGCTTAGTCCACGTTTTTCCGGGGATCACTGAAGCTTTCTTT. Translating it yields CASSLVHVFPGITEAFF.

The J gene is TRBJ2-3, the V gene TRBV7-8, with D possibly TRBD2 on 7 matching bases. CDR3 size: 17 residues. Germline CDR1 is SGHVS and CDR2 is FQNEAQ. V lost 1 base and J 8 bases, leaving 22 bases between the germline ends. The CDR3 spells CASSLGGWDPGGGTQYF. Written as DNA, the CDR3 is TGTGCCAGCAGCTTAGGGGGCTGGGACCCGGGGGGCGGTACGCAGTATTTT.

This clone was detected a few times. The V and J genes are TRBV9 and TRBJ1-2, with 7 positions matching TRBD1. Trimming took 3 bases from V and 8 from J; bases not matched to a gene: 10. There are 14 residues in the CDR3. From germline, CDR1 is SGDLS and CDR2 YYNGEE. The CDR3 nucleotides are TGTGCCAGCAGCGGGCCAGGGGGGTTGGGAGGCTACACCTTC. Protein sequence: CASSGPGGLGGYTF.

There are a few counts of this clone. CDR3 sequence (DNA): TGTGCCAGCAGAGACTTAGGGAGAGTGAATGAAAAACTGTTTTTT. This gives the protein CASRDLGRVNEKLFF. This chain connects TRBV27 to TRBJ1-4; D unclear. Per the germline V gene, CDR1 is MNHEY and CDR2 is SMNVEV (reference sequence). This CDR3 has 15 residues. Trimming left V 6 bases short and J 5 bases short, with 16 bases between.

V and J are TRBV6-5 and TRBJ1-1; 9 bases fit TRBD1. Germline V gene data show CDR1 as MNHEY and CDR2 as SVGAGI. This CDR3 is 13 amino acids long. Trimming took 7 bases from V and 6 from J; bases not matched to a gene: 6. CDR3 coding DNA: TGTGCCAGCAAGCGGGACAGGGCTGCTGAAGCTTTCTTT. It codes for CASKRDRAAEAFF.

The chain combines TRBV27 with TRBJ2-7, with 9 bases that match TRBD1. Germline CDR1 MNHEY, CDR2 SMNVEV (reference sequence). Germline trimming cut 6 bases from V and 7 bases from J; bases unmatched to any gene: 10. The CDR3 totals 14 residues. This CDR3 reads CASRSGTGMWEQYF. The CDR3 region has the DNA TGTGCCAGCAGATCCGGGACAGGGATGTGGGAGCAGTACTTC.

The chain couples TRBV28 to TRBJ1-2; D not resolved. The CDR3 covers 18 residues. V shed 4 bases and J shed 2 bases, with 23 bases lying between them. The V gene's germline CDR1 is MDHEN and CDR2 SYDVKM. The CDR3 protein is CASSSVRRQVELNYGYTF. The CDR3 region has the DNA TGTGCCAGCAGTTCAGTCCGACGGCAAGTGGAACTAAACTATGGCTACACCTTC.

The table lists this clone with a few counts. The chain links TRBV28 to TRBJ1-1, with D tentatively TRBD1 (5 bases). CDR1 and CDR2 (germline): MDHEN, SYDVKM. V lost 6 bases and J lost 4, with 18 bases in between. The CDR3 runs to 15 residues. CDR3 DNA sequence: TGTGCCAGCAGACCCCCAGGCAGGGAGGGCACTGAAGCTTTCTTT. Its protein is CASRPPGREGTEAFF.

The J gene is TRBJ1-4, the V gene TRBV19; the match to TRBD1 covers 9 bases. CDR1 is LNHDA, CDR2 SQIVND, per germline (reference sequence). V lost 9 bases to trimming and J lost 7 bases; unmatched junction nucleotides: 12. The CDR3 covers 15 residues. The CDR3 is CASKTGGAIGEKLFF. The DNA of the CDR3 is TGTGCCAGCAAAACAGGGGGCGCGATAGGTGAAAAACTGTTTTTT.

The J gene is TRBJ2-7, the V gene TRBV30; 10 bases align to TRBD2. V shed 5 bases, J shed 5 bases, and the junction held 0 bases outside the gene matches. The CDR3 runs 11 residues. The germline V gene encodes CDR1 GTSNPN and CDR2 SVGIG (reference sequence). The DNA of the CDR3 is TGTGCCTGGGGACTAGCGGACGAGCAGTACTTC. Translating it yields CAWGLADEQYF.

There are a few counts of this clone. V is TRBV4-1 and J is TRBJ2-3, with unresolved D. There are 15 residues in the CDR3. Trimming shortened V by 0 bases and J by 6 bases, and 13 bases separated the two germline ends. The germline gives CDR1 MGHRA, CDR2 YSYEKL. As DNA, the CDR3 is TGCGCCAGCAGCCAAGAAGAGCAGCGTAAGGATACGCAGTATTTT. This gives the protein CASSQEEQRKDTQYF.

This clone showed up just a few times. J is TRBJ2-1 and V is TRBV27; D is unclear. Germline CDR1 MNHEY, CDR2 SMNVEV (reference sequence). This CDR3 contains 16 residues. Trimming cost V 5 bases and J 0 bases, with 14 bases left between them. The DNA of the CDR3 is TGTGCCAGCAGTCCCTCATGGCGGCGCTCCTACAATGAGCAGTTCTTC. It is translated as CASSPSWRRSYNEQFF.

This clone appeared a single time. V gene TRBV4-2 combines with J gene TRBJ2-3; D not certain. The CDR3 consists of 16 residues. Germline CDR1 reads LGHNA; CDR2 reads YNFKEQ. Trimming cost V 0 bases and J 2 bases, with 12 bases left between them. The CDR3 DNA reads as TGTGCCAGCAGCCAAGATTACGGCGGAACCACAGATACGCAGTATTTT. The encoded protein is CASSQDYGGTTDTQYF.

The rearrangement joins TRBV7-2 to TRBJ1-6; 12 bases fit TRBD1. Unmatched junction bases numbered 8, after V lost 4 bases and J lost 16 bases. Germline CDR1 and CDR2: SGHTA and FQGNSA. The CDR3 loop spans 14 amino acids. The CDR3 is CASSSGTGGEELHF. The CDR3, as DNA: TGTGCCAGCAGCTCCGGGACAGGGGGCGAGGAACTCCACTTT.

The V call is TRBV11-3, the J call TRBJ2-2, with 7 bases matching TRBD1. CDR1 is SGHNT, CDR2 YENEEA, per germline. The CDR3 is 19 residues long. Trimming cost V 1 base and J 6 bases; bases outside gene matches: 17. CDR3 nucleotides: TGTGCCAGCAGCTTAGTTCGCTTCGACAGGGCAGGGGGTCCCGGGGAGCTGTTTTTT. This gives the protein CASSLVRFDRAGGPGELFF.

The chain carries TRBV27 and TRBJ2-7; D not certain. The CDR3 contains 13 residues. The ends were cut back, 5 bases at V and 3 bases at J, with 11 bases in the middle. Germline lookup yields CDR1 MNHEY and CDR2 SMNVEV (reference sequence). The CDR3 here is CASSLGSNYEQYF. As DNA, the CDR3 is TGTGCCAGCAGTCTCGGGTCTAACTACGAGCAGTACTTC.